One and the same sample provided the 19 T cell receptor beta chains below, sequenced in a study of T cell responses to AZD1222 COVID-19 vaccine. The assay was immunoSEQ multiplex PCR, and TCRdb's table has in-frame clones only and misses some. The sample shows about 78,000 clones, approximately 91% of them seen only once. This material consisted of peripheral blood, taken on day 0 of MenACWY control vaccination. Receptors were obtained from an adult in good health.

The chain joins TRBV7-2 to TRBJ1-6, with 8 bases matching TRBD1. V lost 4 bases, J lost 11 bases, and 7 bases stayed unmatched. Germline V CDR1 and CDR2: SGHTA, FQGNSA. The CDR3 sequence is 14 residues long. The CDR3 is CASSSGQAGPPLHF. The CDR3 coding sequence is TGTGCCAGCAGCTCGGGACAGGCAGGGCCACCCCTCCACTTT.

The chain is built from TRBV14 and TRBJ2-7, with 8 bases matching TRBD2. CDR3 length: 14 residues. Trimming removed 6 bases from V and 1 base from J; junction bases left unmatched: 5. CDR1 and CDR2 (germline): SGHDN, FVKESK. CDR3 sequence: CASRLSGASYEQYF. CDR3 sequence (DNA): TGTGCCAGCAGACTTAGCGGGGCTTCCTACGAGCAGTACTTC. The variable domain in full, completed from reference TRBV14 and TRBJ2-7, reads EAGVTQFPSHSVIEKGQTVTLRCDPISGHDNLYWYRRVMGKEIKFLLHFVKESKQDESGMPNNRFLAERTGGTYSTLKVQPAELEDSGVYFCASRLSGASYEQYFGPGTRLTVT.

The genes are TRBV5-1 and TRBJ2-5; D may correspond to TRBD1 or TRBD2 (6 bases each). Per the germline V gene, CDR1 is SGHRS and CDR2 is YFSETQ. The ends were cut back, 2 bases at V and 2 bases at J, with 13 bases in the middle. CDR3 size: 15 residues. The CDR3 region is CASSFSGALQETQYF. In nucleotides, the CDR3 is TGCGCCAGCAGCTTTTCGGGGGCGCTACAAGAGACCCAGTACTTC.

The CDR3 sequence: CASSQGRAQPQHF. CDR3 sequence (DNA): TGCGCCAGCAGCCAAGGCAGGGCTCAGCCCCAGCATTTT. The chain recombines TRBV4-1 with TRBJ1-5; possible D gene TRBD1, 5 bases. Germline-derived CDR1 and CDR2 are MGHRA and YSYEKL. V lost 1 base and J lost 6, with 7 bases in between. This CDR3 is built from 13 residues.

The J gene is TRBJ1-1, the V gene TRBV30; 8 bases are a match to TRBD1. After removal of 8 bases from V and 4 bases from J, the junction contained 12 bases not matched to a gene. The CDR3 loop spans 14 amino acids. Germline lookup yields CDR1 GTSNPN and CDR2 SVGIG (reference sequence). The chain's CDR3 is CAGGIRTGFTEAFF. CDR3 DNA sequence: TGTGCCGGAGGAATCCGGACAGGGTTCACTGAAGCTTTCTTT.

J is TRBJ2-7 and V is TRBV4-3, with a possible D match to TRBD2 (6 bases). Trimming removed 4 bases from V and 0 bases from J, with 13 bases in between. CDR3 length: 15 residues. Germline V lookup: CDR1 LGHNA, CDR2 YSLEER. CDR3 sequence (DNA): TGCGCCAGCAGCCCACGGACGGAGGGCTCCTACGAGCAGTACTTC. This sequence encodes CASSPRTEGSYEQYF.

The chain joins TRBV4-3 to TRBJ2-7; weak D call: TRBD2 (5 bases). V lost 1 base to trimming and J lost 3 bases, with 13 bases between them. The V gene's germline CDR1 is LGHNA and CDR2 YSLEER. The CDR3 covers 15 residues. CDR3 coding DNA: TGCGCCAGCAGCCAAGGATCCTGGGGAGTCTACGAGCAGTACTTC. It specifies CASSQGSWGVYEQYF.

The rearrangement uses TRBV30 and TRBJ2-7; D assignment may be TRBD1 or TRBD2 (6 bases each). Germline V gene lookup returns CDR1 GTSNPN and CDR2 SVGIG (reference sequence). This CDR3 is 13 amino acids long. V was pared by 0 bases and J by 4 bases, with 10 bases between. The DNA of the CDR3 is TGTGCCTGGAGTGTAGGGGGGTGGTACGAGCAGTACTTC. This codes for CAWSVGGWYEQYF.

The chain has TRBV18 and TRBJ1-6; D not resolved. The CDR3 length is 14 residues. The V gene's germline CDR1 is KGHSH and CDR2 LQKENI. Trimming stripped 5 bases from V and 6 bases from J, with 11 bases between. The CDR3 DNA sequence: TGTGCCAGCTCAACTGTCCACGGTAATTCACCCCTCCACTTT. This encodes CASSTVHGNSPLHF.

The J gene is TRBJ1-4, the V gene TRBV7-2, with D unresolved. The V end lost 2 bases, the J end lost 7 bases, and 8 bases lay between the germline ends. Germline CDR1 and CDR2: SGHTA and FQGNSA. This CDR3 comprises 13 residues. The CDR3 region has the DNA TGTGCCAGCAGCTTATGGTGGACTGAAAAACTGTTTTTT. The encoded protein is CASSLWWTEKLFF.

The chain uses TRBV19 and TRBJ1-6; maybe TRBD1 (5 bases). The CDR3 length is 14 residues. V was trimmed by 8 bases and J by 9 bases, leaving 17 bases between them. Germline values: CDR1 LNHDA, CDR2 SQIVND (reference sequence). The CDR3 loop reads CASRGFGALSPLHF. The CDR3 DNA sequence: TGTGCCAGTCGCGGATTCGGGGCCCTTTCACCCCTCCACTTT.

This clone was recorded only once. V usage is TRBV6-5 and J usage is TRBJ1-4, with 9 bases matching TRBD1. The CDR3 extends over 14 amino acids. Germline V CDR1 and CDR2: MNHEY, SVGAGI. Trimming removed 6 bases from V and 2 bases from J; junction bases left unmatched: 1. The CDR3 DNA follows: TGTGCCAGCAGACAGGGGGCGACTAATGAAAAACTGTTTTTT. This gives the protein CASRQGATNEKLFF.

V usage is TRBV7-6 and J usage is TRBJ2-1, with TRBD2 as a possible D gene (6 bases). Between the trimmed V and J ends, which lost 1 base and 0 bases, there was a span of 10 bases. The CDR3 spans 16 residues. Germline CDR1 is SGHVS and CDR2 is FNYEAQ. CDR3 region: CASSLGTAGSYNEQFF. CDR3 nucleotide sequence: TGTGCCAGCAGCTTAGGCACAGCGGGCTCCTACAATGAGCAGTTCTTC.

A few counts support this clone. Other DNA sequences of this sample code for an identical CDR3. CDR3 loop: CASSLGAGTDTEAFF. The CDR3, as DNA: TGTGCCAGCAGCTTAGGGGCAGGGACGGACACTGAAGCTTTCTTT. The chain couples TRBV7-6 to TRBJ1-1; weak D call: TRBD1 (5 bases). The V end was cut by 1 base, the J end by 3 bases, with 12 bases between. Germline CDR1 is SGHVS and CDR2 is FNYEAQ. CDR3 length: 15 amino acids.

This chain links TRBV19 with TRBJ1-2; a possible D gene is TRBD1 (6 bases). V shed 6 bases and J shed 3 bases, with 11 bases lying between them. The CDR3 sequence is 13 residues long. Germline assignment: CDR1 LNHDA and CDR2 SQIVND (reference sequence). The CDR3 coding sequence is TGTGCCAGTAGCGAACAGGGCTACTATGGCTACACCTTC. This codes for CASSEQGYYGYTF.

J is TRBJ2-5 and V is TRBV5-6; possible D gene TRBD2, 5 bases. The germline V gene encodes CDR1 SGHDT and CDR2 YYEEEE. This CDR3 is built from 13 residues. V lost 4 bases and J 9 bases, leaving 16 bases between the germline ends. CDR3 DNA sequence: TGTGCCAGCAGCCTCTGGGAAGCCGGGGCCCAGTACTTC. Translation gives CASSLWEAGAQYF.

This chain links TRBV5-1 with TRBJ1-1; D is unresolved. The CDR3 runs to 12 residues. Germline lookup yields CDR1 SGHRS and CDR2 YFSETQ. Trimming left V 3 bases short and J 4 bases short, with 7 bases between. In DNA form, the CDR3 reads TGCGCCAGCAGCTCCCCCGCCACTGAAGCTTTCTTT. Its protein is CASSSPATEAFF. The full variable domain, in which reference TRBV5-1 and TRBJ1-1 provide the parts outside the CDR3, is KAGVTQTPRYLIKTRGQQVTLSCSPISGHRSVSWYQQTPGQGLQFLFEYFSETQRNKGNFPGRFSGRQFSNSRSEMNVSTLELGDSALYLCASSSPATEAFFGQGTRLTVV.

The genes are TRBV5-4 and TRBJ2-3, with TRBD2 identical over 13 bases. Germline values: CDR1 SGHNT, CDR2 YYREEE (reference sequence). The CDR3 has 16 residues. The V segment lost 4 bases and the J segment 3 bases; nucleotides outside the gene matches: 5. The CDR3 nucleotides read TGTGCCAGCAGCAAACTAGCGGGGGGGCAAACAGATACGCAGTATTTT. It encodes CASSKLAGGQTDTQYF.

The chain uses TRBV10-3 and TRBJ2-7; no firm D call. The CDR3 extends over 13 amino acids. Germline CDR1 ENHRY, CDR2 SYGVKD. V was shortened by 0 bases and J by 6 bases, with 9 bases between the two germline ends. The CDR3 loop is CAISESFVGEQYF. DNA for the CDR3: TGTGCCATCAGTGAGTCTTTTGTAGGCGAGCAGTACTTC.